This TCR beta chain was recovered during a study of control samples from healthy donors and cancer patients. Germline CDR1 is SGHRS and CDR2 is YFSETQ. Deletions cut 4 bases from V and 4 bases from J, with 17 bases between. There are 15 residues in the CDR3. Generated by immunoSEQ multiplex PCR, the TCRdb table keeps only in-frame clones and is missing some. The sample has just over 80,000 clones, over 90% seen once. The source material was blood. The chain employs TRBV5-1 and TRBJ1-1; D unresolved. This receptor was obtained from a woman in her late teens or twenties in good health. CDR3 bases: TGCGCCAGCAGCCTAACCTCGGTTCGTGGCACTGAAGCTTTCTTT. Protein product: CASSLTSVRGTEAFF.